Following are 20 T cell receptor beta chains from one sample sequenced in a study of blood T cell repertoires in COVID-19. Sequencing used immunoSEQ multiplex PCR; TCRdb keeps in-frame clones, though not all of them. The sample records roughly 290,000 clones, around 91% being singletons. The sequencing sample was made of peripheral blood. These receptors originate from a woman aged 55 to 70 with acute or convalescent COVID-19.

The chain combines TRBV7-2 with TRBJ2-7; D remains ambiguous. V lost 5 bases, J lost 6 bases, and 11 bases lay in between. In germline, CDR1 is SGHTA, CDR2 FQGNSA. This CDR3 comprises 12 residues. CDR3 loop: CASSHILLEQYF. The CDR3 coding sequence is TGTGCCAGCAGCCATATACTACTCGAGCAGTACTTC.

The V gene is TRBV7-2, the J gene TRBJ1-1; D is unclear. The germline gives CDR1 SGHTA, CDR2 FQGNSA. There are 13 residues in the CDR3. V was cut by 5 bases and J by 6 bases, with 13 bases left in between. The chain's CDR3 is CASSLPRRPEAFF. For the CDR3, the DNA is TGTGCCAGCAGCCTCCCTCGGCGGCCTGAAGCTTTCTTT.

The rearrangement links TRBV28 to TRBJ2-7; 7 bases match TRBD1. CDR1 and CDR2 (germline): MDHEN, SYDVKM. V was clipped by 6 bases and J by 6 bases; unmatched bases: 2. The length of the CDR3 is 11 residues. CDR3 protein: CASRGDSEQYF. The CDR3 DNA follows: TGTGCCAGCAGGGGGGACAGCGAGCAGTACTTC.

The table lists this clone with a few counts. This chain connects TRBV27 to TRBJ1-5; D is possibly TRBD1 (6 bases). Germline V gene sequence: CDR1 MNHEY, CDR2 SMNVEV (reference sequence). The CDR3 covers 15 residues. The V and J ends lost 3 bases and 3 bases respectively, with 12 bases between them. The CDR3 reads CASSFSDSYNQPQHF. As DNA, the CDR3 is TGTGCCAGCAGTTTCTCGGACAGCTACAATCAGCCCCAGCATTTT.

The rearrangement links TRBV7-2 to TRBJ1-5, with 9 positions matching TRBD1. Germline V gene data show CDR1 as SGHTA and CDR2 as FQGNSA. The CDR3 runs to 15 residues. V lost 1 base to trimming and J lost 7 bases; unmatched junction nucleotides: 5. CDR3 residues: CASSLGGQGGQPQHF. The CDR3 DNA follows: TGTGCCAGCAGCTTAGGGGGACAGGGCGGGCAGCCCCAGCATTTT.

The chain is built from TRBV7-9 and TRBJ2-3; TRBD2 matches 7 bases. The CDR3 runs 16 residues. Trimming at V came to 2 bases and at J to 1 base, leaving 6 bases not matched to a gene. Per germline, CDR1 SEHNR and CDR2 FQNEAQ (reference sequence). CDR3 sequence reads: CASSLRTRSGTDTQYF. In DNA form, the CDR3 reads TGTGCCAGCAGCTTACGGACTAGATCTGGCACAGATACGCAGTATTTT.

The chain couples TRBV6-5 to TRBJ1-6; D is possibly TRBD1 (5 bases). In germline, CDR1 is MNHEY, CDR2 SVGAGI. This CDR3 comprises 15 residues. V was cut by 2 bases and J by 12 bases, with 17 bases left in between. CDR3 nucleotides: TGTGCCAGCAGTTACCTGGGAGGGGCTGGGGGACCCCTCCACTTT. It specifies CASSYLGGAGGPLHF.

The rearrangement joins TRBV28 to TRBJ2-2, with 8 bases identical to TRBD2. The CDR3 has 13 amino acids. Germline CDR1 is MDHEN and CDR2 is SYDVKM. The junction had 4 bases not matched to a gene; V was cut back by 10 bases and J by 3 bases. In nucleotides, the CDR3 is TGTGCCACCGGGGGGGGTCACACCGGGGAGCTGTTTTTT. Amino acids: CATGGGHTGELFF.

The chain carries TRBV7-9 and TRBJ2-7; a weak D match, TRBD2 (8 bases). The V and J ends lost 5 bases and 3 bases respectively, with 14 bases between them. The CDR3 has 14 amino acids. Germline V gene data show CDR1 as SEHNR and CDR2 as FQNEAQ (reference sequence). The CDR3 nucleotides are TGTGCCAGCAGCCCGGGAGGGGGCAACTACGAGCAGTACTTC. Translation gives CASSPGGGNYEQYF.

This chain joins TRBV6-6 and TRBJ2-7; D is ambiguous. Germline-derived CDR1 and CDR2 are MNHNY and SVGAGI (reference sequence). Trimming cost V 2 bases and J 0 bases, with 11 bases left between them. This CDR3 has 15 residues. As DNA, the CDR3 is TGTGCCAGCAGTTACGGAGTGCACCCCTCCTACGAGCAGTACTTC. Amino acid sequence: CASSYGVHPSYEQYF.

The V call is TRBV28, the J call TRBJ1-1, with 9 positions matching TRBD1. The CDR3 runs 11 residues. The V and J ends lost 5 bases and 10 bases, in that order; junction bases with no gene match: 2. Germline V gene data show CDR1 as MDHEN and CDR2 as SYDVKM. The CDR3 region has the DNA TGTGCCAGCAGTACGACAGGGGGAGCTTTCTTT. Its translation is CASSTTGGAFF. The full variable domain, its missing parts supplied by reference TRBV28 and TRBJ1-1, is DVKVTQSSRYLVKRTGEKVFLECVQDMDHENMFWYRQDPGLGLRLIYFSYDVKMKEKGDIPEGYSVSREKKERFSLILESASTNQTSMYLCASSTTGGAFFGQGTRLTVV.

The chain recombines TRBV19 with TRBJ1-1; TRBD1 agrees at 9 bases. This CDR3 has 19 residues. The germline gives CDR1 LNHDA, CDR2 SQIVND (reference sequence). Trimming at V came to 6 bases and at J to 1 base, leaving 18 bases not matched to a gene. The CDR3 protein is CASRGTGPGQGLANTEAFF. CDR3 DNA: TGTGCCAGTAGGGGGACCGGACCGGGACAGGGTCTTGCGAACACTGAAGCTTTCTTT.

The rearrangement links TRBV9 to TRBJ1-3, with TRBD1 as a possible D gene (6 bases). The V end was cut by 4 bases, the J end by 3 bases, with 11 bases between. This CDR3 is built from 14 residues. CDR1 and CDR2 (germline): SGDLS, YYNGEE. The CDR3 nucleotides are TGTGCCAGCAGCCGCACAGGGAGTGGAAACACCATATATTTT. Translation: CASSRTGSGNTIYF.

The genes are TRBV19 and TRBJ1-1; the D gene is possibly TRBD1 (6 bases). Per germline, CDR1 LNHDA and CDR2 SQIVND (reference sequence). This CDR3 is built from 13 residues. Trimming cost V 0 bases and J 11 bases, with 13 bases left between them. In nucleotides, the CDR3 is TGTGCCAGTAGTATAGAAGGGGACACATTTGCTTTCTTT. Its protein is CASSIEGDTFAFF.

The CDR3 sequence: CASSLVQANEKLFF. The CDR3, as DNA: TGTGCCAGCAGTTTAGTCCAAGCCAATGAAAAACTGTTTTTT. This chain connects TRBV28 to TRBJ1-4, with D unclear. The CDR3 covers 14 residues. The V gene lost 2 bases and the J gene lost 5 bases, with 9 bases spanning the gap. CDR1 is MDHEN, CDR2 SYDVKM, per germline. Together with reference TRBV28 and TRBJ1-4, the CDR3 gives the full variable domain: DVKVTQSSRYLVKRTGEKVFLECVQDMDHENMFWYRQDPGLGLRLIYFSYDVKMKEKGDIPEGYSVSREKKERFSLILESASTNQTSMYLCASSLVQANEKLFFGSGTQLSVL.

The CDR3 coding sequence is TGCAGCGTTGTTCTGGACAGGGGGGTCGATGAGCAGTTCTTC. Its translation is CSVVLDRGVDEQFF. The chain recombines TRBV29-1 with TRBJ2-1, with 10 bases aligning to TRBD1. The CDR3 extends over 14 amino acids. The germline gives CDR1 SQVTM, CDR2 ANQGSEA. The V and J ends lost 4 bases and 8 bases, in that order; junction bases with no gene match: 8.

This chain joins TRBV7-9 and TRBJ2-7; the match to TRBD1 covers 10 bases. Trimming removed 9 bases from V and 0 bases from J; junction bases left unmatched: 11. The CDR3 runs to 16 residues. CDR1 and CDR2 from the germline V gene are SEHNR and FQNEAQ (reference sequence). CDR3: CASTKTDRGDSYEQYF. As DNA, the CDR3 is TGTGCCAGTACGAAAACGGACAGGGGGGACTCCTACGAGCAGTACTTC.

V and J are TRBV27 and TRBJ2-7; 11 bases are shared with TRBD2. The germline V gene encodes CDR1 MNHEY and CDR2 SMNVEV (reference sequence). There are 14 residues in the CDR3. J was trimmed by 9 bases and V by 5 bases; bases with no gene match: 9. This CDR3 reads CASSHGTSGMGQYF. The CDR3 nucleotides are TGTGCCAGCAGTCACGGGACTAGCGGCATGGGGCAGTACTTC.

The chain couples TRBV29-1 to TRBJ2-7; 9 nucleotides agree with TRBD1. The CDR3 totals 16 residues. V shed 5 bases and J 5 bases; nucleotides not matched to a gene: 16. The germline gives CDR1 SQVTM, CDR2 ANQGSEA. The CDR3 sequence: CSVRGLPDRGFNEQYF. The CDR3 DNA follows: TGCAGCGTTCGGGGACTCCCGGACAGGGGATTCAACGAGCAGTACTTC.

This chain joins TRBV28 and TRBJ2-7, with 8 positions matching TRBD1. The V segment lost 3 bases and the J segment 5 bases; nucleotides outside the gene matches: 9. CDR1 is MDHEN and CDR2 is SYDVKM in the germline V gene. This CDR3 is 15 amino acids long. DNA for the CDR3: TGTGCCAGCAGTTTTCCGGCAGGGGGCCAGAACGAGCAGTACTTC. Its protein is CASSFPAGGQNEQYF.